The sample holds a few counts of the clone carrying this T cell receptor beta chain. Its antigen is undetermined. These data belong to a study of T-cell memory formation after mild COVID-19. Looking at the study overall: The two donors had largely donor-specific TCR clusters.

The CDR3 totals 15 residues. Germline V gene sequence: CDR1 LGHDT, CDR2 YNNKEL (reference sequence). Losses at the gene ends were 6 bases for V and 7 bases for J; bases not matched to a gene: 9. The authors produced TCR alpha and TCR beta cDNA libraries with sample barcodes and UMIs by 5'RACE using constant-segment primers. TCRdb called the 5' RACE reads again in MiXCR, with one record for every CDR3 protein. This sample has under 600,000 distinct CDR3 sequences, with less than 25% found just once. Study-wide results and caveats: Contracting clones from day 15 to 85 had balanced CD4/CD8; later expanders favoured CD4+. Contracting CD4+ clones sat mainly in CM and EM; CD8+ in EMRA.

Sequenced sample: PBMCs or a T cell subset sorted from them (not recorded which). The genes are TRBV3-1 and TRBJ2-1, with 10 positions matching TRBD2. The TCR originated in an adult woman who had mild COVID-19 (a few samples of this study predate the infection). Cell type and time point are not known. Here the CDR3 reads CASSHRSGRGNEQFF. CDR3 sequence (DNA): TGTGCCAGCAGTCATCGAAGCGGGAGGGGGAATGAGCAGTTCTTC.